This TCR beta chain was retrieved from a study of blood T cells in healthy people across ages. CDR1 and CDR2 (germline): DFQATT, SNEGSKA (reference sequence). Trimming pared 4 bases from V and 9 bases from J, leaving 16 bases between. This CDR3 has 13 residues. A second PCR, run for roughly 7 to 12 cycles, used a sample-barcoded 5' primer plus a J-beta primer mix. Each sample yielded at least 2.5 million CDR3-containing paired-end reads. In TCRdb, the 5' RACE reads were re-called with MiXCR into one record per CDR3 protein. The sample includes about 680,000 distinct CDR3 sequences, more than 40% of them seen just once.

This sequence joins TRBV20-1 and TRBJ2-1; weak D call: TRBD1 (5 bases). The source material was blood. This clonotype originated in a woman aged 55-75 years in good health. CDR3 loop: CSANGQGVGEQFF. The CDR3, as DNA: TGCAGTGCTAACGGCCAGGGCGTGGGTGAGCAGTTCTTC.